Listed below are T cell receptor beta chains from one sample, sequenced in a study of T cells in localized non-small cell lung cancer. Assay used: immunoSEQ multiplex PCR; TCRdb lists only in-frame clones, some missing. In the table there are roughly 31,000 clones, about 89% of which are singletons. The sample was peripheral blood, taken before any cancer treatment. These receptors originate from a woman aged 40-75 years with stage I lung adenocarcinoma. Each CDR3 is given with its conserved first and last residue. The D gene is left open where the match is weak. Size tells how often a clone was seen (once, few, many) or the class of an expanded clone, and some rows leave it out.

D gene	clone size	V gene	J gene	CDR3 protein	CDR3 DNA
NA	NA	TRBV11-1	TRBJ1-3	CASSRTTGNTIYF	TGTGCCAGCAGTCGGACCACTGGAAACACCATATATTTT
NA	once	TRBV9	TRBJ2-7	CASSVGYRGGEQYF	TGTGCCAGCAGCGTAGGTTACAGAGGAGGAGAGCAGTACTTC
NA	NA	TRBV5-6	TRBJ2-6	CASSWGGSGANVLTF	TGTGCCAGCAGCTGGGGAGGCTCTGGGGCCAACGTCCTGACTTTC
NA	NA	TRBV2	TRBJ2-5	CASSRNLRETQYF	TGTGCCAGCAGTAGGAATTTACGGGAGACCCAGTACTTC
TRBD1	NA	TRBV6-5	TRBJ1-1	CASRPYPTGGIEAFF	TGTGCCAGCAGACCATATCCCACAGGGGGCATTGAAGCTTTCTTT
NA	NA	TRBV30	TRBJ1-4	CAWSVLTEKLFF	TGTGCCTGGAGTGTACTGACTGAAAAACTGTTTTTT
TRBD1	NA	TRBV10-3	TRBJ2-7	CASKPGQGAYEQYF	TGTGCCAGTAAACCGGGACAGGGGGCCTACGAGCAGTACTTC
TRBD1	NA	TRBV4-1	TRBJ2-3	CASSQVNRGRSTDTQYF	TGCGCCAGCAGCCAAGTGAACAGGGGGCGTAGCACAGATACGCAGTATTTT
TRBD1	NA	TRBV28	TRBJ2-2	CASSTGTGGAGGELFF	TGTGCCAGCAGTACCGGGACAGGGGGCGCGGGAGGGGAGCTGTTTTTT
NA	NA	TRBV27	TRBJ2-7	CASSLRPGPTYEQYF	TGTGCCAGCAGTCTGAGACCGGGGCCTACCTACGAGCAGTACTTC
TRBD1	NA	TRBV28	TRBJ1-2	CASSSLAGGAWGYTF	TGTGCCAGCAGTTCGCTGGCAGGGGGGGCTTGGGGCTACACCTTC
NA	NA	TRBV10-3	TRBJ1-2	CATREGVGYTF	TGTGCCACGCGGGAGGGGGTCGGCTACACCTTC
NA	NA	TRBV5-1	TRBJ2-7	CASSASQYEQYF	TGCGCCAGCAGCGCTTCTCAGTACGAGCAGTACTTC
NA	NA	TRBV28	TRBJ1-1	CASSLSQGSSEAFF	TGTGCCAGCAGTTTATCTCAGGGGAGCAGTGAAGCTTTCTTT
TRBD1	NA	TRBV5-1	TRBJ1-1	CASSLGRDRGTSEAFF	TGCGCCAGCAGCCTCGGGAGGGACAGGGGAACTTCTGAAGCTTTCTTT
NA	NA	TRBV19	TRBJ1-2	CASRPSVGQSNYGYTF	TGTGCCAGTAGACCTTCGGTTGGACAGTCTAACTATGGCTACACCTTC
NA	NA	TRBV27	TRBJ2-3	CASSFRALAGSRTDTQYF	TGTGCCAGCAGTTTCCGAGCCCTAGCCGGGAGCCGGACAGATACGCAGTATTTT
TRBD1	NA	TRBV7-2	TRBJ1-1	CASSLAQGARTEAFF	TGTGCCAGCAGCTTAGCCCAGGGGGCGCGGACTGAAGCTTTCTTT
NA	NA	TRBV5-1	TRBJ2-3	CASSLWTPASTDTQYF	TGCGCCAGCAGCTTATGGACTCCCGCCAGCACAGATACGCAGTATTTT
TRBD1	NA	TRBV5-1	TRBJ1-2	CASSLSTGGDYGYTF	TGCGCCAGCAGCTTGTCAACAGGGGGGGACTATGGCTACACCTTC
TRBD1	NA	TRBV5-1	TRBJ2-1	CASSLEGQNYNEQFF	TGCGCCAGCAGCTTGGAGGGACAGAACTACAATGAGCAGTTCTTC
TRBD2	NA	TRBV7-2	TRBJ2-5	CASSSSGTSGETQYF	TGTGCCAGCAGCTCTTCCGGGACTAGCGGGGAGACCCAGTACTTC
NA	NA	TRBV29-1	TRBJ2-6	CSVAKGLQSRANVLTF	TGCAGCGTTGCGAAAGGACTACAAAGTCGGGCCAACGTCCTGACTTTC
NA	NA	TRBV7-8	TRBJ1-5	CASSSQNSNQPQHF	TGTGCCAGCAGCTCACAGAATAGCAATCAGCCCCAGCATTTT
NA	NA	TRBV7-7	TRBJ2-1	CASRLGGARWNCNEQFF	TGTGCTAGCAGGCTGGGGGGGGCGAGGTGGAATTGCAATGAGCAGTTCTTC
TRBD1	once	TRBV5-1	TRBJ1-4	CASSLLAGTVGEKLFF	TGCGCCAGCAGCTTGCTCGCCGGGACAGTCGGGGAAAAACTGTTTTTT
NA	NA	TRBV28	TRBJ2-5	CASSLLARPKTQYF	TGTGCCAGCAGTTTATTAGCCAGACCCAAGACCCAGTACTTC
NA	few	TRBV9	TRBJ1-5	CASSVWDTNQPQHF	TGTGCCAGCAGCGTCTGGGACACCAATCAGCCCCAGCATTTT
NA	NA	TRBV30	TRBJ1-5	CAWSSGEYSNQPQHF	TGTGCCTGGAGTTCCGGGGAGTATAGCAATCAGCCCCAGCATTTT
TRBD2	NA	TRBV19	TRBJ2-5	CASSSTSGETQYF	TGTGCCAGTAGTTCGACTAGCGGAGAGACCCAGTACTTC
NA	NA	TRBV28	TRBJ1-6	CATLTPTGRDERVLALHF	TGTGCCACCTTAACACCGACAGGTAGAGACGAGCGGGTTCTGGCCCTCCACTTT
TRBD2	NA	TRBV6-5	TRBJ2-2	CASRTSGTGELFF	TGTGCCAGCCGGACTAGCGGCACCGGGGAGCTGTTTTTT
NA	NA	TRBV29-1	TRBJ2-5	CSVERTGKETQYF	TGCAGCGTTGAGAGGACTGGGAAAGAGACCCAGTACTTC
NA	NA	TRBV6-1	TRBJ1-5	CASSRAASNQPQHF	TGTGCCAGCAGCAGGGCAGCGAGCAATCAGCCCCAGCATTTT
NA	NA	TRBV4-2	TRBJ2-1	CASSNRDRLIVLGNEQFF	TGTGCCAGCAGCAATAGGGACCGTCTCATCGTCCTAGGGAATGAGCAGTTCTTC
NA	NA	TRBV18	TRBJ2-3	CASSPGFTDTQYF	TGTGCCAGCTCACCAGGGTTCACAGATACGCAGTATTTT
TRBD1	once	TRBV30	TRBJ2-7	CAWEQSDRGTYEQYF	TGTGCCTGGGAGCAATCGGACAGGGGAACCTACGAGCAGTACTTC
TRBD1	NA	TRBV29-1	TRBJ1-1	CSGLRGGGTEAFF	TGCAGCGGGCTCAGGGGGGGAGGCACTGAAGCTTTCTTT
NA	NA	TRBV13	TRBJ1-3	CASSPRRSAISGNTIYF	TGTGCCAGCAGCCCAAGGCGCAGCGCCATCTCTGGAAACACCATATATTTT
TRBD1	NA	TRBV5-1	TRBJ2-6	CASSFSAGGNIGANVLTF	TGCGCCAGCAGCTTTTCCGCAGGGGGAAACATAGGGGCCAACGTCCTGACTTTC
NA	once	TRBV18	TRBJ2-7	CASSGTGTGYEQYF	TGTGCCAGCTCGGGAACAGGGACCGGCTACGAGCAGTACTTC
NA	NA	TRBV4-1	TRBJ1-2	CASSQEGDGPYGYTF	TGCGCCAGCAGCCAAGAGGGGGACGGCCCCTATGGCTACACCTTC
NA	NA	TRBV5-3	TRBJ1-2	CASTLRKNRNRGYTF	TGTGCCAGTACATTGAGGAAAAACAGGAATCGTGGCTACACCTTC
NA	NA	TRBV7-2	TRBJ1-2	CASKLTRDKEYGYTF	TGTGCCAGCAAACTCACCCGGGACAAGGAATATGGCTACACCTTC
NA	once	TRBV9	TRBJ1-6	CASSVAPTGSSYNSPLHF	TGTGCCAGCAGCGTAGCCCCAACCGGAAGCTCCTATAATTCACCCCTCCACTTT
NA	NA	TRBV2	TRBJ2-7	CASKIQGFYEQYF	TGTGCCAGCAAAATCCAGGGATTCTACGAGCAGTACTTC